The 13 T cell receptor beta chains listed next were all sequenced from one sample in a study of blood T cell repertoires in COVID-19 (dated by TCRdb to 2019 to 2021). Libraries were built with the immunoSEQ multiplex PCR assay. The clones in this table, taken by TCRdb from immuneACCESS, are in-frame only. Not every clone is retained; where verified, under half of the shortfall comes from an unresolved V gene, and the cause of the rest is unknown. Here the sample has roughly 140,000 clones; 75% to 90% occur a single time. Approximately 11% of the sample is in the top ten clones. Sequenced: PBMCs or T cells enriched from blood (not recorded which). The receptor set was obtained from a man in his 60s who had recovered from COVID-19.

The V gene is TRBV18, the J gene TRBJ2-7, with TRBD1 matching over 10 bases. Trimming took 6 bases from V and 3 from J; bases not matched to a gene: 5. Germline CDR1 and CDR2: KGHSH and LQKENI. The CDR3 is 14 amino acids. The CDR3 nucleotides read TGTGCCAGCTCCCCGGGACAGGGGATCTACGAGCAGTACTTC. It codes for CASSPGQGIYEQYF.

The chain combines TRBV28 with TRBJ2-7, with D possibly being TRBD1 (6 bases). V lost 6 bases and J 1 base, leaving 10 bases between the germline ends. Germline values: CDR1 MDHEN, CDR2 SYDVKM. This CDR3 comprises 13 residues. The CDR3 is CASRTGPSYEQYF. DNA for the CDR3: TGTGCCAGCAGAACAGGGCCTTCCTACGAGCAGTACTTC.

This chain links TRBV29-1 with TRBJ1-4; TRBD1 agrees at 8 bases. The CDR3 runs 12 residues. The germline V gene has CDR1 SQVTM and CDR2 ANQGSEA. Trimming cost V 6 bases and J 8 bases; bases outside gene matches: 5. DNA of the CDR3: TGCAGCGTGACAGGGGAAGGGGAAAAACTGTTTTTT. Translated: CSVTGEGEKLFF.

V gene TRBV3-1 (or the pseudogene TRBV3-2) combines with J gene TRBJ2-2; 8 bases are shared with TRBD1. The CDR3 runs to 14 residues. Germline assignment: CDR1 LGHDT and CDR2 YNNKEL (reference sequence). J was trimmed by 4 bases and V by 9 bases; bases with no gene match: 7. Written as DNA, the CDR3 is TGTGCCAGTATACAGGGGGGAGGCACCGGGGAGCTGTTTTTT. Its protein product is CASIQGGGTGELFF.

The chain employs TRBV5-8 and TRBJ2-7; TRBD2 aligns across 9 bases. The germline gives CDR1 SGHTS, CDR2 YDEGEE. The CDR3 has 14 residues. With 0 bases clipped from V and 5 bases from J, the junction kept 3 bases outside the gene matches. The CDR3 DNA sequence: TGTGCCAGCAGCTTGGTAGCGGGAGCCCACGAGCAGTACTTC. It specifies CASSLVAGAHEQYF.

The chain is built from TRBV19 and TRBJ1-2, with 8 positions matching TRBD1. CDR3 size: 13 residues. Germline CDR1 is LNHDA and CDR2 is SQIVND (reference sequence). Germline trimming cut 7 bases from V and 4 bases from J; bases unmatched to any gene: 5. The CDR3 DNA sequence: TGTGCCAGTACCTTTGACAGGGGCTATGGCTACACCTTC. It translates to CASTFDRGYGYTF.

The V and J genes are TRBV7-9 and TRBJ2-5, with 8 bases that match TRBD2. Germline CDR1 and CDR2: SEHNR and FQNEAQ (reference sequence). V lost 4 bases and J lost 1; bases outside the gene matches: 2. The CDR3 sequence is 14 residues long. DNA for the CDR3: TGTGCCAGCAGCTCTGGACTAGCCCAAGAGACCCAGTACTTC. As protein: CASSSGLAQETQYF.

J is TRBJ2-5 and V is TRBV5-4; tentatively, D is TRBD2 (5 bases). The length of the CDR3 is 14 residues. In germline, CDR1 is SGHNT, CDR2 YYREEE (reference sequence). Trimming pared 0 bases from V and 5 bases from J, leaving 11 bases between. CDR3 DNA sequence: TGTGCCAGCAGCTTGGGACTACTCATGGAGACCCAGTACTTC. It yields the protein CASSLGLLMETQYF.

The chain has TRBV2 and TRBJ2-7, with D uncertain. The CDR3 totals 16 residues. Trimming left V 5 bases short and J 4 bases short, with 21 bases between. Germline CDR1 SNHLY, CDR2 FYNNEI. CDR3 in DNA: TGTGCCAGCAGTTCAGACCCCTCAACTACCTATTACGAGCAGTACTTC. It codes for CASSSDPSTTYYEQYF.

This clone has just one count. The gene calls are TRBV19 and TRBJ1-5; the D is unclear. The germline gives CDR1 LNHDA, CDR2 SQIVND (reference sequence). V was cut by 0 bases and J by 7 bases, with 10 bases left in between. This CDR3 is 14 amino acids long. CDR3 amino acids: CASSIDRREQPQHF. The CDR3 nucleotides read TGTGCCAGTAGTATAGATCGGAGGGAACAGCCCCAGCATTTT.

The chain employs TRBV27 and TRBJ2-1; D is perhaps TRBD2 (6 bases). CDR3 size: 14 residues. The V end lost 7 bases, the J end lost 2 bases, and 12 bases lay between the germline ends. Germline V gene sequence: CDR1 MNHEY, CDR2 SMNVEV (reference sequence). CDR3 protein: CASMAGGAYNEQFF. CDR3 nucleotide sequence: TGTGCCAGCATGGCCGGCGGGGCCTACAATGAGCAGTTCTTC.

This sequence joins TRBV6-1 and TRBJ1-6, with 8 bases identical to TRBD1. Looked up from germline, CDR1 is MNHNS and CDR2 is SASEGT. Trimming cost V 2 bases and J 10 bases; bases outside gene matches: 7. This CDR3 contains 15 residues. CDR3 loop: CASSESTGGASPLHF. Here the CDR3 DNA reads TGTGCCAGCAGTGAATCAACAGGGGGGGCATCACCCCTCCACTTT.

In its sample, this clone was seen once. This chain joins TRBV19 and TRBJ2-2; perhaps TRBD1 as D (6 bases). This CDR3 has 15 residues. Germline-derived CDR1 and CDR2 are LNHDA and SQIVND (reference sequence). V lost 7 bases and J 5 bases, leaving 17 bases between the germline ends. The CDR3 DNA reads TGTGCCAGTAAGGAGCGGCAGGGGTGGACCGGGGAGCTGTTTTTT. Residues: CASKERQGWTGELFF.